The 3 T cell receptor beta chains listed next were all sequenced from one sample in a study. TCRdb processed the 5' RACE reads anew with MiXCR; each CDR3 protein has one entry. The sample has about 57,000 distinct CDR3 sequences, 25% to 30% seen once. Material for sequencing was tumor-infiltrating memory CD4+ T cells sorted from the breast tumor. Documented subset: memory CD4+ T cells, CD4+CD45RO+CD25-. The receptors here all came from a female donor with breast cancer.

The gene calls are TRBV28 and TRBJ2-5, with TRBD2 identical over 8 bases. The CDR3 totals 16 residues. The junction had 5 bases not matched to a gene; V was cut back by 1 base and J by 1 base. CDR1 and CDR2 from the germline V gene are MDHEN and SYDVKM. The CDR3 protein is CASSLFVSGTQETQYF. In nucleotides, the CDR3 is TGTGCCAGCAGTTTATTTGTTAGCGGGACCCAAGAGACCCAGTACTTC.

The V gene is TRBV28, the J gene TRBJ1-2; D unclear. The ends were cut back, 5 bases at V and 2 bases at J, with 12 bases in the middle. From germline, CDR1 is MDHEN and CDR2 SYDVKM. There are 14 residues in the CDR3. The chain's CDR3 is CASSPSDNNYGYTF. The CDR3 bases are TGTGCCAGCAGTCCCTCCGACAACAACTATGGCTACACCTTC.

The chain has TRBV4-1 and TRBJ2-3; no reliable D call. This CDR3 is built from 15 residues. CDR1 and CDR2 (germline): MGHRA, YSYEKL. The ends were cut back, 1 base at V and 4 bases at J, with 12 bases in the middle. The chain's CDR3 is CASSQALQPADTQYF. The CDR3 DNA follows: TGCGCCAGCAGCCAAGCCCTGCAGCCGGCAGATACGCAGTATTTT.